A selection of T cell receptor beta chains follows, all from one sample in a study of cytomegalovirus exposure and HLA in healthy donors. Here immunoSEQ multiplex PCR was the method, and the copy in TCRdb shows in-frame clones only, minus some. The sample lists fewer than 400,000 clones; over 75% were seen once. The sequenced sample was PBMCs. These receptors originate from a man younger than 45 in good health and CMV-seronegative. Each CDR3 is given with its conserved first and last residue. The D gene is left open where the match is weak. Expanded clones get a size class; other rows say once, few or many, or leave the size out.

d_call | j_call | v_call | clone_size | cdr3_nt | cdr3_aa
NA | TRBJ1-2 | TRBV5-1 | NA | TGCGCCAGCAGCTTGGACGCAGGGCCCTATGGCTACACCTTC | CASSLDAGPYGYTF
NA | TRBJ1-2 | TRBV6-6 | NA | TGTGCCAGCAGCGGGGGAGGCTATGGCTACACCTTC | CASSGGGYGYTF
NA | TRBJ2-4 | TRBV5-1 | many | TGCGCCAGCAGCTTGTTTAGGGGGTCGGACATTCAGTACTTC | CASSLFRGSDIQYF
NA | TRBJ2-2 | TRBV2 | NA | TGTGCCAGCAGTGAAGCGCAGGGGTTTGCCGGGGAGCTGTTTTTT | CASSEAQGFAGELFF
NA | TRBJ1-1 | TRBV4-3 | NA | TGCGCCAGCAGCCAAGTCGTCGGGACACGGAACACTGAAGCTTTCTTT | CASSQVVGTRNTEAFF
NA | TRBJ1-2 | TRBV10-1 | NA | TGCGCCAGCAGTGAGGTTACGGGGTATGGCTACACCTTC | CASSEVTGYGYTF
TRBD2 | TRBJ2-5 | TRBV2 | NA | TGTGCCTTGCGGGGGGGCCAGTCCGAGACCCAGTACTTC | CALRGGQSETQYF
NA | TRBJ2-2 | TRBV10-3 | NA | TGTGCCATCGGGAGCCTTGGGACCGGGGAGCTGTTTTTT | CAIGSLGTGELFF
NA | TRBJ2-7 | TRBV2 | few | TGTGCCAGCAGTGGACACTACGAGCAGTACTTC | CASSGHYEQYF
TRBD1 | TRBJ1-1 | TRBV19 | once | TGTGCCAGTAGCAAAGACAGGGCGAACACTGAAGCTTTCTTT | CASSKDRANTEAFF
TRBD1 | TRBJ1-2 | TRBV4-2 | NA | TGTGCCAGCAGCCCGGGACAGGGGGACTATGGCTACACCTTC | CASSPGQGDYGYTF
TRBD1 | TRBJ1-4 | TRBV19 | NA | TGTGCCAGTAGAGGACAGGGTGCGGGAGAAAAACTGTTTTTT | CASRGQGAGEKLFF
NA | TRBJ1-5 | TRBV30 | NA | TGTGCCTGGAGTAAATTTCTCGGCAATCAGCCCCAGCATTTT | CAWSKFLGNQPQHF
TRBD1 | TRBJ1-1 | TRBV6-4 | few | TGTGCCAGCAGTGTGACAGGGGGCGAGGAGGACACTGAAGCTTTCTTT | CASSVTGGEEDTEAFF
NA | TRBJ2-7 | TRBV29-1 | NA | TGCAGCGTTGAGGGGTCAGGGGACTACGAGCAGTACTTC | CSVEGSGDYEQYF
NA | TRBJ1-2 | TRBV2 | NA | TGTGCCAGCAGTGAGGAGGGAGTCGGCTACACCTTC | CASSEEGVGYTF